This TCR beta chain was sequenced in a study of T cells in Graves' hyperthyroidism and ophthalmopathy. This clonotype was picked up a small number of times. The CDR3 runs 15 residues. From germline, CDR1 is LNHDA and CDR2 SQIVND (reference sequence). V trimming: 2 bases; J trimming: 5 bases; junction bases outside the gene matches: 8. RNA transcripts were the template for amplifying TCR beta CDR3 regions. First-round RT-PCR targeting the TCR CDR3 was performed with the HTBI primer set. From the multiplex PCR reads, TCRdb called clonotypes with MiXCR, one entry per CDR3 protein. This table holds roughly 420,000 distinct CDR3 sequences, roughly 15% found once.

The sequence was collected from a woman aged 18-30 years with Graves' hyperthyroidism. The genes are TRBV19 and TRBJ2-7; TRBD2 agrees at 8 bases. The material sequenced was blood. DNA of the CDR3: TGTGCCAGTAGTATAACCTGGCGGGAGGCCCACGAGCAGTACTTC. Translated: CASSITWREAHEQYF.